This T cell receptor (beta chain) was found in a study of cytomegalovirus exposure and HLA in healthy donors. Study-wide background: Researchers found that roughly 81% of 350 to 500 genotyped donors fell within the Caucasian-associated ancestry cluster.

Note on this clone: What it recognizes is unknown.

Study-wide points: In a later analysis, common viral pathogens appeared linked to several of the most significant clusters.

In the PCR, 60 Vbeta and 13 Jbeta primers were used. Sequencing used immunoSEQ multiplex PCR; TCRdb keeps in-frame clones, though not all of them. The sample lists more than 150,000 clones; 70% to 85% were seen once. The V gene end was trimmed by 1 base and the J gene end by 4 bases; junction bases not matched to a gene: 8. This CDR3 contains 16 residues. The germline V gene encodes CDR1 LGHNA and CDR2 YNFKEQ. Sequenced sample: PBMCs. This chain connects TRBV4-2 to TRBJ2-7; 9 bases line up with TRBD2. This clonotype originated in a male donor in good health and CMV-seronegative. DNA of the CDR3: TGTGCCAGCAGCCAAGGGGGGCGGGAGGGCCAATACGAGCAGTACTTC. Translated: CASSQGGREGQYEQYF.